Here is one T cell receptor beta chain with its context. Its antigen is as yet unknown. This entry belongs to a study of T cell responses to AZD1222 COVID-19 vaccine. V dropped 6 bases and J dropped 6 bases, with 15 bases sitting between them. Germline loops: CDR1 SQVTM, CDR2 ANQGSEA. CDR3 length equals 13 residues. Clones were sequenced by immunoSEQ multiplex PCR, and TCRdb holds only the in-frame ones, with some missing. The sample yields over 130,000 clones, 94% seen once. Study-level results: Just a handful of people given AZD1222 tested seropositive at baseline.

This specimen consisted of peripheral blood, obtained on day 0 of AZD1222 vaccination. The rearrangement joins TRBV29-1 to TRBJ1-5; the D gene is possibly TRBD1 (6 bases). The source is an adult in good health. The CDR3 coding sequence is TGCAGCGTGACCGACAGGTTCGGTCAGCCCCAGCATTTT. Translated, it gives CSVTDRFGQPQHF.